The 18 T cell receptor beta chains below all came from one sample that was sequenced in a study of siplizumab effects on memory and regulatory T cells. The data were produced by immunoSEQ multiplex PCR, yet TCRdb's version contains in-frame clones alone and is incomplete. Of more than 95,000 clones in the sample, over 90% were seen once. The sample taken for sequencing was Tregs sorted from blood. These receptors all stem from a human donor in good health.

The chain couples TRBV5-1 to TRBJ2-5, with D perhaps matching TRBD1 or TRBD2 (5 bases each). The J call may not be correct, given that the DNA end is closer to TRBJ2-7. CDR1 is SGHRS and CDR2 is YFSETQ in the germline V gene. The CDR3 consists of 14 residues. Here the CDR3 reads CASSFDVFGAEQYF. As DNA, the CDR3 is TGCGCCAGCAGCTTTGACGTCTTCGGGGCCGAGCAGTACTTC.

V and J are TRBV2 and TRBJ2-7; no definite D call. The CDR3 runs 13 residues. V was pared by 6 bases and J by 1 base, with 10 bases between. Germline-derived CDR1 and CDR2 are SNHLY and FYNNEI. As DNA, the CDR3 is TGTGCCAGCAGAGGGTCAAGATCCTACGAGCAGTACTTC. It yields the protein CASRGSRSYEQYF.

The V and J genes are TRBV9 and TRBJ1-1; D gene unclear. Germline CDR1 is SGDLS and CDR2 is YYNGEE. Trimming took off 0 bases at V and 4 bases at J, with 10 bases between the two ends. CDR3 length: 14 amino acids. The CDR3 bases are TGTGCCAGCAGCGTAGGGAACTTGGGCACTGAAGCTTTCTTT. Translated: CASSVGNLGTEAFF.

The CDR3 DNA reads TGTGCCAGTAGTACTGGTGAAAAACTGTTTTTT. Residues: CASSTGEKLFF. The V and J genes are TRBV19 and TRBJ1-4, with D uncertain. The CDR3 is made up of 11 amino acids. The V and J ends lost 4 bases and 7 bases respectively, with 4 bases between them. CDR1 is LNHDA, CDR2 SQIVND, per germline (reference sequence).

This sequence joins TRBV5-6 and TRBJ1-5; TRBD1 matches 7 bases. Germline CDR1 is SGHDT and CDR2 is YYEEEE. V lost 4 bases to trimming and J lost 7 bases; unmatched junction nucleotides: 8. There are 14 residues in the CDR3. The CDR3 DNA follows: TGTGCCAGCAGCCGGAAGGGGGCAAGGCAGCCCCAGCATTTT. This codes for CASSRKGARQPQHF.

The chain couples TRBV27 to TRBJ2-7; D possibly corresponds to TRBD2 (5 bases). Germline assignment: CDR1 MNHEY and CDR2 SMNVEV (reference sequence). CDR3 length equals 14 residues. V was shortened by 6 bases and J by 0 bases, with 12 bases between the two germline ends. The CDR3 DNA is TGTGCCAGCAGCTCCGGGGTAAGCTCCTACGAGCAGTACTTC. Translation: CASSSGVSSYEQYF.

J is TRBJ1-2 and V is TRBV19; the D gene is possibly TRBD1 (5 bases). From germline, CDR1 is LNHDA and CDR2 SQIVND (reference sequence). CDR3 length: 17 residues. Trimming stripped 8 bases from V and 7 bases from J, with 29 bases between. The chain's CDR3 is CASHLEPTAAIRGGYTF. CDR3 nucleotide sequence: TGTGCCAGTCATCTGGAACCGACAGCGGCGATTAGGGGTGGCTACACCTTC.

This clone occurred once. The chain has TRBV9 and TRBJ2-3; D may be TRBD2 (5 bases). This CDR3 has 15 amino acids. The V and J ends lost 0 bases and 4 bases respectively, with 12 bases between them. Germline V lookup: CDR1 SGDLS, CDR2 YYNGEE. CDR3 in DNA: TGTGCCAGCAGCGTAGCAGGAGGTTTGGCAGATACGCAGTATTTT. It yields the protein CASSVAGGLADTQYF.

Only a few counts were recorded for this clone. The chain uses TRBV5-1 and TRBJ2-5; 7 nucleotides match TRBD2. There are 13 residues in the CDR3. Germline V gene data show CDR1 as SGHRS and CDR2 as YFSETQ. V lost 8 bases, J lost 3 bases, and 7 bases stayed unmatched. The CDR3 DNA reads as TGCGCCAGTCGTGGGGGGGTTGAAGAGACCCAGTACTTC. It translates to CASRGGVEETQYF.

This chain uses TRBV6-6 with TRBJ1-2; D remains ambiguous. The V end lost 7 bases, the J end lost 0 bases, and 6 bases lay between the germline ends. The CDR3 totals 12 residues. The germline gives CDR1 MNHNY, CDR2 SVGAGI (reference sequence). The CDR3 protein is CASNMANYGYTF. The CDR3 DNA reads TGTGCCAGCAACATGGCTAACTATGGCTACACCTTC.

The V gene is TRBV5-4, the J gene TRBJ2-1, with D hard to call. The germline V gene has CDR1 SGHNT and CDR2 YYREEE (reference sequence). This CDR3 spans 13 amino acids. Trimming took 1 base from V and 6 from J, leaving 8 bases between them. CDR3 loop: CASSLFGSNEQFF. The CDR3 region has the DNA TGTGCCAGCAGCTTGTTCGGGTCCAATGAGCAGTTCTTC.

V usage is TRBV7-9 and J usage is TRBJ1-4; 7 nucleotides line up with TRBD1. Germline CDR1 reads SEHNR; CDR2 reads FQNEAQ (reference sequence). The V segment lost 6 bases and the J segment 6 bases; nucleotides outside the gene matches: 7. The CDR3 runs to 14 residues. CDR3 in DNA: TGTGCCAGCAGAAAGACAGGGTGGGATGAAAAACTGTTTTTT. Translation gives CASRKTGWDEKLFF.

This chain connects TRBV7-9 to TRBJ2-1, with D perhaps TRBD1 (6 bases). Trimming left V 2 bases short and J 6 bases short, with 14 bases between. CDR3 length: 15 amino acids. Germline V lookup: CDR1 SEHNR, CDR2 FQNEAQ (reference sequence). The CDR3 loop reads CASSLPFGQSNEQFF. In nucleotides, the CDR3 is TGTGCCAGCAGCTTACCGTTCGGACAGTCCAATGAGCAGTTCTTC.

The V gene is TRBV6-1, the J gene TRBJ2-7, with D unresolved. Germline V gene data show CDR1 as MNHNS and CDR2 as SASEGT. With 10 bases removed from V and 3 bases from J, the gap between germline ends came to 16 bases. The CDR3 sequence is 13 residues long. Here the CDR3 DNA reads TGTGCCATCAAGAGCCGGGCCCTCTACGAGCAGTACTTC. Its protein product is CAIKSRALYEQYF.

This clone was found a few times. This chain joins TRBV7-6 and TRBJ1-1, with no clear D. The germline V gene has CDR1 SGHVS and CDR2 FNYEAQ. This CDR3 is built from 16 residues. Deletions cut 1 base from V and 2 bases from J, with 14 bases between. CDR3 in DNA: TGTGCCAGCAGCTTAGGTTCTATAGGGAGAAACACTGAAGCTTTCTTT. The encoded protein is CASSLGSIGRNTEAFF.

The chain employs TRBV29-1 and TRBJ1-2; 8 bases map to TRBD1. The CDR3 is 12 residues long. The V segment lost 5 bases and the J segment 5 bases; nucleotides outside the gene matches: 4. Looked up from germline, CDR1 is SQVTM and CDR2 is ANQGSEA. The CDR3 sequence: CSVQGARYGYTF. The CDR3, as DNA: TGCAGCGTTCAGGGGGCGCGGTATGGCTACACCTTC.

V is TRBV30 and J is TRBJ1-1; D not resolved. V lost 4 bases to trimming and J lost 11 bases, with 23 bases between them. The CDR3 has 14 amino acids. Per germline, CDR1 GTSNPN and CDR2 SVGIG (reference sequence). CDR3 residues: CAWKLGWSSLGAFF. In nucleotides, the CDR3 is TGTGCCTGGAAGTTAGGGTGGTCCTCGTTGGGGGCTTTCTTT.

The rearrangement joins TRBV9 to TRBJ2-7, with 7 bases fitting TRBD1. CDR1 SGDLS and CDR2 YYNGEE come from the germline V gene. Unmatched junction bases numbered 9, after V lost 4 bases and J lost 5 bases. CDR3 size: 14 residues. The CDR3 sequence: CASSLGGRVDEQYF. The CDR3, as DNA: TGTGCCAGCAGCCTAGGGGGCAGGGTGGACGAGCAGTACTTC.